This TCR beta chain was sequenced for a study of blood T cell repertoires in COVID-19. Assay: immunoSEQ multiplex PCR; the TCRdb copy retains only in-frame clones and omits some. The repertoire holds 120,000 to 150,000 clones, with more than 70% as singletons. Germline CDR1 reads SGHTS; CDR2 reads YDEGEE. The trim removed 0 bases at V and 3 bases at J, leaving 4 bases unmatched. CDR3 size: 16 residues. This sequence was found in a man in his 60s with active or convalescent COVID-19. V usage is TRBV5-8 and J usage is TRBJ2-2, with 8 nucleotides matching TRBD1. Material for sequencing was peripheral blood. The CDR3 DNA follows: TGTGCCAGCAGCTTGGGGACAGGGACGGACACCGGGGAGCTGTTTTTT. This codes for CASSLGTGTDTGELFF.